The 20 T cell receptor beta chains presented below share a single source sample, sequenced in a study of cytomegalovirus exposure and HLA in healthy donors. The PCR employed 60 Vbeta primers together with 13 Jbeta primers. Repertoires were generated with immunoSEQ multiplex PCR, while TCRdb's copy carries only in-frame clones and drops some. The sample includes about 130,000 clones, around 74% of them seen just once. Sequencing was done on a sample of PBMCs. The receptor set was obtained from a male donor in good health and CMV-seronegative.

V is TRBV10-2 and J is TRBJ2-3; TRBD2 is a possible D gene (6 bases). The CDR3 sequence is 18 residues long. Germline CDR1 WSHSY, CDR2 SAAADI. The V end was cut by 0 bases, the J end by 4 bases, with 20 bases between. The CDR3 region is CASSESTPLAFLADTQYF. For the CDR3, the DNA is TGCGCCAGCAGTGAGTCGACACCGCTAGCGTTTCTTGCAGATACGCAGTATTTT.

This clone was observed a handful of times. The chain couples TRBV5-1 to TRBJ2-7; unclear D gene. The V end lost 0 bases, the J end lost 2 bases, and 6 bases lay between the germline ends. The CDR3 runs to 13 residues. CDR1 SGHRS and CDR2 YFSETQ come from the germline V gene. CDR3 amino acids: CASSLAPAYEQYF. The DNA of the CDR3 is TGCGCCAGCAGCTTGGCCCCCGCCTACGAGCAGTACTTC.

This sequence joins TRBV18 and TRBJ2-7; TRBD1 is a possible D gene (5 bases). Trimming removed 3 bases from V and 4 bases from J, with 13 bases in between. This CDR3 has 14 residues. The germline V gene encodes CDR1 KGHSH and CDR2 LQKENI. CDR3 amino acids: CASSPAGLGYEQYF. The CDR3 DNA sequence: TGTGCCAGCTCACCTGCAGGGTTAGGGTACGAGCAGTACTTC.

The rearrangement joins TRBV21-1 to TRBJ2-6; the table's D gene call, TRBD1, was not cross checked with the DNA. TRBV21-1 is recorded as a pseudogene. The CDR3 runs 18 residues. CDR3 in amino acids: CASSKDRGLTLGANVLTF. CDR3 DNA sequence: TGTGCCAGCAGCAAAGATAGGGGTCTCACCCTGGGGGCCAACGTCCTGACTTTC.

CDR3 bases: TGTGCCAGTAGTATCGCTAGCGGGGCCTACGAGCAGTACTTC. Translation: CASSIASGAYEQYF. The rearrangement joins TRBV19 to TRBJ2-5; 9 bases are a match to TRBD2. The last part of the DNA fits TRBJ2-7 better; the J call may be wrong. This CDR3 is 14 amino acids long. Per the germline V gene, CDR1 is LNHDA and CDR2 is SQIVND (reference sequence).

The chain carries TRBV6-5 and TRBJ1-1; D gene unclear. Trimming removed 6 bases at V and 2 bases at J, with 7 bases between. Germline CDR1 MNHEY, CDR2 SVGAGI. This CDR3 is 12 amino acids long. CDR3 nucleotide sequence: TGTGCCAGCAGCCACAGTAACACTGAAGCTTTCTTT. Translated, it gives CASSHSNTEAFF.

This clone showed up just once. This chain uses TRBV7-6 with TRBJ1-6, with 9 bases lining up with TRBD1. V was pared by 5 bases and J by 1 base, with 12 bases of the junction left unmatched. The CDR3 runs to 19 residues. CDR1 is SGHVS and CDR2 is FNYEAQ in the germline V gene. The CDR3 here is CASSPGQGVRESYNSPLHF. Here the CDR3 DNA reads TGTGCCAGCAGCCCGGGACAGGGAGTACGAGAATCCTATAATTCACCCCTCCACTTT.

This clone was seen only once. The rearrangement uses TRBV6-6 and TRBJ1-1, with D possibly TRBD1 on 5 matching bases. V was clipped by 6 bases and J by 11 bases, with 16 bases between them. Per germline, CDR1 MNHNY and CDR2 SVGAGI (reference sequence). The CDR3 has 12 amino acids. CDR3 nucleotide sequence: TGTGCCAGCAGACACCGGGGGATCGGGGCTTTCTTT. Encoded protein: CASRHRGIGAFF.

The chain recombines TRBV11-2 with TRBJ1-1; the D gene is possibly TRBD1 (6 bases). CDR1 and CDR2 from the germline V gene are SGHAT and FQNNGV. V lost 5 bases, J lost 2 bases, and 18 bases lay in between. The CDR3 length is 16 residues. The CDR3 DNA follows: TGTGCCAGCAGCCCCAAACTCGGCAGGGGTAACACTGAAGCTTTCTTT. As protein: CASSPKLGRGNTEAFF.

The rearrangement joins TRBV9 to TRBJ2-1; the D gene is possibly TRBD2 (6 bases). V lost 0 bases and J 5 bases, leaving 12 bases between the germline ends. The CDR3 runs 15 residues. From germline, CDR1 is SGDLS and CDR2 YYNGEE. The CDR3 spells CASSVEGTSHNEQFF. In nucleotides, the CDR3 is TGTGCCAGCAGCGTAGAGGGGACTTCACACAATGAGCAGTTCTTC.

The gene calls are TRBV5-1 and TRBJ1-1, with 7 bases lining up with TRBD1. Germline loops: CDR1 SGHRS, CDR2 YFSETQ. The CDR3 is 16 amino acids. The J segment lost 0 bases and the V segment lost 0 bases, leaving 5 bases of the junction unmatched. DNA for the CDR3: TGCGCCAGCAGCTTGGGGACAGGTAGGGTGAACACTGAAGCTTTCTTT. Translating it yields CASSLGTGRVNTEAFF. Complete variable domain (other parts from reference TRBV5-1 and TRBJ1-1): KAGVTQTPRYLIKTRGQQVTLSCSPISGHRSVSWYQQTPGQGLQFLFEYFSETQRNKGNFPGRFSGRQFSNSRSEMNVSTLELGDSALYLCASSLGTGRVNTEAFFGQGTRLTVV.

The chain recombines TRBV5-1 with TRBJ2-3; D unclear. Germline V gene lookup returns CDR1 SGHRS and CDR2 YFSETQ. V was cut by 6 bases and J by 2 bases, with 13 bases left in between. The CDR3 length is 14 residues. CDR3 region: CASTPFLSTDTQYF. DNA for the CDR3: TGCGCCAGCACCCCCTTCCTGTCCACAGATACGCAGTATTTT.

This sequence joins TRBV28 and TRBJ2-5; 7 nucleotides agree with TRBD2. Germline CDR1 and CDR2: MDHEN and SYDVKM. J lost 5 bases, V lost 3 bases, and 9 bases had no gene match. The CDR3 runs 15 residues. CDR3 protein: CASSLREWEGETQYF. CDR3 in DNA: TGTGCCAGCAGTTTGCGGGAGTGGGAAGGGGAGACCCAGTACTTC.

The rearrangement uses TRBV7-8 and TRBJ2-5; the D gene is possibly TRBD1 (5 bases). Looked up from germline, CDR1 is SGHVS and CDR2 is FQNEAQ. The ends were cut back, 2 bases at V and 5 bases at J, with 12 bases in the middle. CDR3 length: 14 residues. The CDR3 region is CASSLMTARETQYF. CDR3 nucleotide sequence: TGTGCCAGCAGCTTAATGACAGCCAGGGAGACCCAGTACTTC.

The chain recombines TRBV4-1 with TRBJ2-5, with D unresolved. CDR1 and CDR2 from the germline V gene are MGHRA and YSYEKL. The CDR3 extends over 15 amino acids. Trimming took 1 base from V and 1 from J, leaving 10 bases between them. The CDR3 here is CASSQVPLSQETQYF. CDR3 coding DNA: TGCGCCAGCAGCCAAGTTCCCCTCTCCCAAGAGACCCAGTACTTC.

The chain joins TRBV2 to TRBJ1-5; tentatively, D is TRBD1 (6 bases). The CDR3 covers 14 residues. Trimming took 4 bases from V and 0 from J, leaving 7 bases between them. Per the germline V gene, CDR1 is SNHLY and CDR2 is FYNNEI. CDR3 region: CASSGDNSNQPQHF. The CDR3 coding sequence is TGTGCCAGCAGTGGGGACAATAGCAATCAGCCCCAGCATTTT. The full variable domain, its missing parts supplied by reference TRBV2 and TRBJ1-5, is EPEVTQTPSHQVTQMGQEVILRCVPISNHLYFYWYRQILGQKVEFLVSFYNNEISEKSEIFDDQFSVERPDGSNFTLKIRSTKLEDSAMYFCASSGDNSNQPQHFGDGTRLSIL.

The CDR3 loop is CASRQPGRTGGSGYTF. The CDR3 bases are TGTGCCAGCAGGCAACCCGGTAGGACAGGGGGTTCTGGCTACACCTTC. V gene TRBV11-2 combines with J gene TRBJ1-2; 10 bases line up with TRBD1. V was clipped by 6 bases and J by 7 bases; unmatched bases: 14. The CDR3 spans 16 residues. Per germline, CDR1 SGHAT and CDR2 FQNNGV.

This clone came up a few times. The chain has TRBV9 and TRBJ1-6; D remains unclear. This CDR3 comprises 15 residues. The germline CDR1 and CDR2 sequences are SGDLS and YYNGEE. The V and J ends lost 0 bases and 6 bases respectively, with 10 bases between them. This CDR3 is CASSVVPEVNSPLHF. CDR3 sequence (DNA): TGTGCCAGCAGCGTAGTTCCGGAGGTTAATTCACCCCTCCACTTT.

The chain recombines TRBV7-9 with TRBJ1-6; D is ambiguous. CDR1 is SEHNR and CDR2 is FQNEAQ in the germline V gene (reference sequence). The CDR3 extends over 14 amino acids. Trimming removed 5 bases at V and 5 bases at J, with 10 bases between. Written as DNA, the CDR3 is TGTGCCAGCAGCCTAGGAGGAAATAATTCACCCCTCCACTTT. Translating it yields CASSLGGNNSPLHF.

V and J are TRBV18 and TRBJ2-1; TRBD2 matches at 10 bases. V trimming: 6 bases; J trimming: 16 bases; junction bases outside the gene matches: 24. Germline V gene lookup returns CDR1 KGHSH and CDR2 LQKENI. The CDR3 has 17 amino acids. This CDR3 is CASSGTSEGPPTMSSFF. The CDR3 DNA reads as TGTGCCAGCTCCGGGACTAGCGAGGGCCCTCCTACAATGAGCAGCTTCTTC. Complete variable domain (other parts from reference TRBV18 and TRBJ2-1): NAGVMQNPRHLVRRRGQEARLRCSPMKGHSHVYWYRQLPEEGLKFMVYLQKENIIDESGMPKERFSAEFPKEGPSILRIQQVVRGDSAAYFCASSGTSEGPPTMSSFFGPGTRLTVL.